These 4 T cell receptor beta chains came from one sample sequenced in a study of technical replicates of blood from a few donors. Assay used: immunoSEQ multiplex PCR; TCRdb lists only in-frame clones, some missing. There are roughly 76,000 clones in the sample; more than 85% occur only once, and 0.3% to 0.5% lies in the top ten. The specimen sequenced was T cells isolated from PBMCs. The receptors originated from a human donor in good health. Some clones in this sample may be carry-over from other donors' samples.

The chain employs TRBV5-1 and TRBJ2-7; 8 nucleotides align to TRBD2. CDR1 and CDR2 from the germline V gene are SGHRS and YFSETQ. Trimming removed 1 base from V and 4 bases from J; junction bases left unmatched: 13. The CDR3 is made up of 17 amino acids. CDR3 DNA: TGCGCCAGCAGCTTGTCGGGGGGGCCCAGCTATGTATACGAGCAGTACTTC. Amino acids: CASSLSGGPSYVYEQYF. The variable domain in full, with the rest retrieved from reference TRBV5-1 and TRBJ2-7, is KAGVTQTPRYLIKTRGQQVTLSCSPISGHRSVSWYQQTPGQGLQFLFEYFSETQRNKGNFPGRFSGRQFSNSRSEMNVSTLELGDSALYLCASSLSGGPSYVYEQYFGPGTRLTVT.

J is TRBJ1-2 and V is TRBV10-3, with TRBD1 identical over 8 bases. Trimming at V came to 4 bases and at J to 5 bases, leaving 15 bases not matched to a gene. Germline CDR1 reads ENHRY; CDR2 reads SYGVKD. The CDR3 loop spans 17 amino acids. The CDR3 protein is CAISGIEKSQGGYGYTF. The DNA of the CDR3 is TGTGCCATCAGTGGAATTGAAAAGTCACAGGGGGGTTATGGCTACACCTTC.

The CDR3 region is CASRDNAYGYTF. CDR3 sequence (DNA): TGTGCCAGCAGGGACAACGCCTATGGCTACACCTTC. J is TRBJ1-2 and V is TRBV2, with D possibly being TRBD1 (5 bases). V was shortened by 6 bases and J by 4 bases, with 9 bases between the two germline ends. CDR3 size: 12 residues. CDR1 and CDR2 from the germline V gene are SNHLY and FYNNEI.

This chain connects TRBV18 to TRBJ2-2; D not certain. V lost 0 bases and J 3 bases, leaving 5 bases between the germline ends. The germline gives CDR1 KGHSH, CDR2 LQKENI. The CDR3 is 14 residues long. CDR3 nucleotides: TGTGCCAGCTCACCACCACATTACACCGGGGAGCTGTTTTTT. Its translation: CASSPPHYTGELFF.